These 21 T cell receptor beta chains originate from one sample sequenced in a study of Ad26.COV2.S vaccination and SARS-CoV-2 variants. The treatment: around 19 received Ad26.COV2.S at low or high dose, single or two shots; about 5 received placebo; per-sample allocation not given. Material that was analyzed had been drawn on day 63 after the first vaccine or placebo injection. Here immunoSEQ multiplex PCR was the method, and the copy in TCRdb shows in-frame clones only, minus some. This sample carries some 450,000 clones, 90% of them seen once, and the ten largest clones take roughly 4.3%. The sample was peripheral blood, taken in a trial of Ad26.COV2.S vaccine versus placebo. The origin of the receptors is a person aged 18 to 65 who received the Ad26.COV2.S COVID-19 vaccine or a placebo.

The chain uses TRBV2 and TRBJ2-1; D assignment may be TRBD1 or TRBD2 (5 bases each). The V and J ends lost 2 bases and 4 bases respectively, with 9 bases between them. This CDR3 has 14 residues. Germline V gene sequence: CDR1 SNHLY, CDR2 FYNNEI. CDR3 in DNA: TGTGCCAGCAGTGAATGGGACGAATACAATGAGCAGTTCTTC. This gives the protein CASSEWDEYNEQFF.

The chain uses TRBV27 and TRBJ1-2; 7 positions agree with TRBD1. V shed 4 bases and J 6 bases; nucleotides not matched to a gene: 8. This CDR3 spans 14 amino acids. CDR1 MNHEY and CDR2 SMNVEV come from the germline V gene (reference sequence). CDR3: CASSSASQGNGYTF. The CDR3 coding sequence is TGTGCCAGCAGTTCCGCCTCACAGGGGAATGGCTACACCTTC.

The chain joins TRBV11-3 to TRBJ1-5; 12 bases match TRBD1. Trimming removed 0 bases from V and 4 bases from J; junction bases left unmatched: 16. This CDR3 spans 21 amino acids. Looked up from germline, CDR1 is SGHNT and CDR2 is YENEEA. In DNA, the CDR3 is TGTGCCAGCAGCTTAGAGGCCCCCCCCGGGACAGGGGGCCGTTGGAATCAGCCCCAGCATTTT. Its translation: CASSLEAPPGTGGRWNQPQHF.

The rearrangement joins TRBV10-3 to TRBJ2-3; unclear D gene. Germline CDR1 and CDR2: ENHRY and SYGVKD. V was trimmed by 4 bases and J by 3 bases, leaving 14 bases between them. There are 15 residues in the CDR3. The CDR3 DNA is TGTGCCATCAGTGGGGTGCGGCGACCAACAGATACGCAGTATTTT. Amino acids: CAISGVRRPTDTQYF.

J is TRBJ2-2 and V is TRBV6-6, with 8 bases identical to TRBD2. The CDR3 totals 14 residues. CDR1 and CDR2 from the germline V gene are MNHNY and SVGAGI (reference sequence). J was trimmed by 4 bases and V by 5 bases; bases with no gene match: 3. This CDR3 is CASSRTSITGELFF. DNA for the CDR3: TGTGCCAGCAGTAGGACTAGCATCACCGGGGAGCTGTTTTTT.

A remark on this clone: At one end, the junction sequence differs from germline, possibly due to a read error. The chain carries TRBV5-5 and TRBJ2-1; D is uncertain. The CDR3 covers 11 residues. Germline loops: CDR1 SGHKS, CDR2 YYEKEE (reference sequence). The CDR3 nucleotides read TGTGCCAGCAGCGCCACTTCAGCCGTAATCTTC. Residues: CASSATSAVIF.

V usage is TRBV9 and J usage is TRBJ1-5, with D unclear. CDR1 SGDLS and CDR2 YYNGEE come from the germline V gene. The V end lost 0 bases, the J end lost 5 bases, and 9 bases lay between the germline ends. The length of the CDR3 is 14 residues. CDR3 region: CASSVGPQYQPQHF. The CDR3 DNA reads as TGTGCCAGCAGCGTAGGTCCTCAGTATCAGCCCCAGCATTTT.

The chain recombines TRBV28 with TRBJ1-1; D gene uncertain. CDR3 size: 13 residues. The V and J ends lost 2 bases and 2 bases respectively, with 6 bases between them. CDR1 MDHEN and CDR2 SYDVKM come from the germline V gene. The CDR3 sequence: CASSLGTNTEAFF. CDR3 sequence (DNA): TGTGCCAGCAGTTTAGGCACTAACACTGAAGCTTTCTTT.

The J gene is TRBJ2-1, the V gene TRBV19; 7 bases map to TRBD1. This CDR3 has 16 amino acids. Trimming removed 5 bases from V and 3 bases from J; junction bases left unmatched: 10. Germline V CDR1 and CDR2: LNHDA, SQIVND (reference sequence). The CDR3 bases are TGTGCCAGTAGTCCCACGGACAGGTTGGGCTACAATGAGCAGTTCTTC. Protein: CASSPTDRLGYNEQFF.

This clone was counted between two and nine times. This chain joins TRBV3-1 (or the pseudogene TRBV3-2) and TRBJ1-2; D is uncertain. The CDR3 spans 14 residues. The germline V and J ends were trimmed by 3 bases and 10 bases, with 18 bases remaining between them. From germline, CDR1 is LGHDT and CDR2 YNNKEL (reference sequence). The CDR3, as DNA: TGTGCCAGCAGCCAGGCAAAGGCCCTGGATGACTACACCTTC. Protein: CASSQAKALDDYTF.

This rearrangement joins TRBV5-4 to TRBJ2-3; 12 positions match TRBD2. The CDR3 runs to 16 residues. Germline CDR1 is SGHNT and CDR2 is YYREEE (reference sequence). V was pared by 4 bases and J by 2 bases, with 5 bases of the junction left unmatched. Here the CDR3 DNA reads TGTGCCAGCAGCCAGGGACTAGCGGGCAACACAGATACGCAGTATTTT. Its protein is CASSQGLAGNTDTQYF.

The chain couples TRBV4-1 to TRBJ2-1; TRBD2 matches 7 bases. Germline CDR1 reads MGHRA; CDR2 reads YSYEKL. This CDR3 has 16 residues. Losses at the gene ends were 1 base for V and 1 base for J; bases not matched to a gene: 4. The DNA of the CDR3 is TGCGCCAGCAGCCAAGGAAGCGGGAAATCCTACAATGAGCAGTTCTTC. This codes for CASSQGSGKSYNEQFF.

Here the CDR3 DNA reads TGTGCCAGCAGAGCCACAGCAGGGGAGTACACCGGGGAGCTGTTTTTT. It encodes CASRATAGEYTGELFF. The gene calls are TRBV6-4 and TRBJ2-2; possible D gene TRBD1, 6 bases. This CDR3 is 16 amino acids long. Deletions cut 6 bases from V and 3 bases from J, with 17 bases between. Germline V gene sequence: CDR1 MRHNA, CDR2 SNTAGT.

This clone showed up just a few times. The chain uses TRBV28 and TRBJ2-3, with no clear D. The germline V gene encodes CDR1 MDHEN and CDR2 SYDVKM. The CDR3 contains 12 residues. V lost 5 bases and J 2 bases, leaving 5 bases between the germline ends. In nucleotides, the CDR3 is TGTGCCAGCAGTACCCCCACAGATACGCAGTATTTT. It translates to CASSTPTDTQYF.

This chain joins TRBV7-2 and TRBJ2-4; no clear D. The CDR3 has 14 amino acids. V lost 6 bases, J lost 0 bases, and 9 bases lay in between. Looked up from germline, CDR1 is SGHTA and CDR2 is FQGNSA. Here the CDR3 reads CASSRAIAKNIQYF. CDR3 sequence (DNA): TGTGCCAGCAGTCGGGCGATAGCCAAAAACATTCAGTACTTC.

V gene TRBV6-5 combines with J gene TRBJ2-5, with a possible D match to TRBD1 (5 bases). Germline V gene lookup returns CDR1 MNHEY and CDR2 SVGAGI. The CDR3 sequence is 13 residues long. Trimming shortened V by 11 bases and J by 5 bases, and 18 bases separated the two germline ends. CDR3: CASRWSGQETQYF. In DNA form, the CDR3 reads TGTGCCTCGCGGTGGTCAGGGCAGGAGACCCAGTACTTC.

This chain's CDR3 is CASSQTGGLGETQYF. The DNA for the CDR3 is TGTGCCAGCAGTCAGACAGGGGGCCTCGGAGAGACCCAGTACTTC. This rearrangement joins TRBV27 to TRBJ2-5; TRBD1 agrees at 10 bases. V trimming: 5 bases; J trimming: 4 bases; junction bases outside the gene matches: 7. In germline, CDR1 is MNHEY, CDR2 SMNVEV (reference sequence). The CDR3 is 15 amino acids.

The chain uses TRBV30 and TRBJ2-7, with 7 nucleotides matching TRBD2. This CDR3 spans 13 amino acids. CDR1 and CDR2 from the germline V gene are GTSNPN and SVGIG (reference sequence). V was clipped by 4 bases and J by 7 bases; unmatched bases: 10. The CDR3 sequence is CAWTRAGVWEQYF. CDR3 sequence (DNA): TGTGCCTGGACTCGCGCGGGAGTGTGGGAGCAGTACTTC.

V gene TRBV27 combines with J gene TRBJ2-7, with D perhaps TRBD1 (6 bases). The V gene lost 6 bases and the J gene lost 1 base, with 13 bases spanning the gap. Germline lookup yields CDR1 MNHEY and CDR2 SMNVEV (reference sequence). The CDR3 sequence is 14 residues long. The CDR3 here is CASRLQTGSYEQYF. CDR3 DNA sequence: TGTGCCAGCAGGTTACAGACAGGATCCTACGAGCAGTACTTC.

The chain links TRBV7-2 to TRBJ2-3; D gene uncertain. The CDR3 sequence is 14 residues long. V dropped 5 bases and J dropped 6 bases, with 15 bases sitting between them. In germline, CDR1 is SGHTA, CDR2 FQGNSA. DNA of the CDR3: TGTGCCAGCAGCCCAAATCAGATTGCCGATACGCAGTATTTT. Translation: CASSPNQIADTQYF. Full variable domain (missing parts from reference TRBV7-2 and TRBJ2-3): GAGVSQSPSNKVTEKGKDVELRCDPISGHTALYWYRQSLGQGLEFLIYFQGNSAPDKSGLPSDRFSAERTGGSVSTLTIQRTQQEDSAVYLCASSPNQIADTQYFGPGTRLTVL.

The rearrangement joins TRBV7-2 to TRBJ2-7, with TRBD2 matching 11 bases. The V and J ends lost 6 bases and 5 bases, in that order; junction bases with no gene match: 15. The CDR3 has 17 amino acids. Germline V CDR1 and CDR2: SGHTA, FQGNSA. In DNA, the CDR3 is TGTGCCAGCAGTTTATTGGGACTAGCGGATGTCCGGCACGAGCAGTACTTC. Translation: CASSLLGLADVRHEQYF.